This T cell receptor (beta chain) was observed in a study of T cell responses to AZD1222 COVID-19 vaccine. Findings and caveats of the study: Unmutated regions of variants are reportedly targeted by nearly half of spike-specific TCRs. Repertoires were sampled only after the peak T cell response. The sample set comprised mostly white British donors with more females, and clonal diversity was possibly underestimated. Spike-specific TCR breadth and depth grew following two AZD1222 doses.

TCRdb keeps only in-frame clones here, not all; method: immunoSEQ multiplex PCR. This table holds around 150,000 clones, roughly nine tenths found once. Germline-derived CDR1 and CDR2 are SQVTM and ANQGSEA. The CDR3 extends over 13 amino acids. This clone is a singleton in its sample. The antigen is not known. The clonotype comes from an adult who received the AZD1222 COVID-19 vaccine. The sequenced sample was peripheral blood, obtained 28 days after the second AZD1222 dose. The gene calls are TRBV29-1 and TRBJ2-7; D is unclear. CDR3 amino acids: CSYKGDSSYEQYF. CDR3 coding DNA: TGCAGTTATAAGGGCGATTCCTCCTACGAGCAGTACTTC.